The rows below give T cell receptor beta chains drawn from one sample of a study of graft-versus-host responses after intestinal transplantation. Repertoires were generated with immunoSEQ multiplex PCR, while TCRdb's copy carries only in-frame clones and drops some. The sample holds 14,000 or so clones, 70% to 90% seen once. This sample comprised bone marrow, obtained less than 130 days after intestinal transplantation. The source of these receptors is a human patient who received an intestinal transplant, so some T cells may come from the graft donor. CDR3s include the opening cysteine and the closing phenylalanine or tryptophan.

>TRBV28|.
CASSPTGIVYIYEQYF
>TRBV28|TRBJ2-7
CASSLGGSYEQYF
>TRBV6-4|TRBJ1-6
CASSEGRGNSPLHF
>TRBV6-1|TRBJ2-3
CASSELMADRGTDTQYF
>TRBV28|TRBJ1-5
CASSPPGTGALNQPQHF
>TRBV9|TRBJ2-7
CASSVGVGYEQYF
>TRBV7-4|TRBJ2-2
CASSLDSGRAGELFF
>TRBV6-6|TRBJ2-3
CASRPSSGRADTQYF
>TRBV7-3|TRBJ2-1
CASSLTGGEQFF
>TRBV7-3|TRBJ1-2
CASSSTQGMGWAAGYTF
>TRBV5-6|TRBJ1-1
CASSLRGNEAFF
>TRBV6-5|TRBJ2-7
CASNARTSGNNEQYF
>TRBV7-3|TRBJ2-7
CASSLRYEQYF
>TRBV9|TRBJ2-1
CASSPRDSYNEQFF
>TRBV4-2|TRBJ2-7
CASSQETSGSYEQYF
>TRBV28|TRBJ2-3
CASSFKAGTDTQYF
>TRBV10-3|TRBJ2-1
CAISLGTSGSNNEQFF
>TRBV7-2|TRBJ1-3
CASSFSGSGNTIYF
>TRBV18|TRBJ2-7
CASSPESGSSSYEQYF
>TRBV9|TRBJ2-3
CASTRGLAGSTDTQYF
>TRBV6-5|TRBJ2-3
CASSSRSHADTQYF
>TRBV9|TRBJ2-1
CASSAGYTGFNEQFF
>TRBV7-3|TRBJ2-3
CASSLTPSGSTDTQYF
>TRBV30|TRBJ2-7
CAWKEAAYEQYF
>TRBV5-1|TRBJ2-3
CASSSLTGATDTQYF
>TRBV7-2|TRBJ1-6
CASSLGHSPLHF